This TCR beta chain was sequenced in a study of shared T cell receptors in the human thymus. This CDR3 contains 14 residues. Germline V gene lookup returns CDR1 SNHLY and CDR2 FYNNEI. Trimming pared 6 bases from V and 4 bases from J, leaving 16 bases between. This clone has just a few counts. TCRdb's copy holds only in-frame clones and misses some; the assay was immunoSEQ multiplex PCR. The sample has over 650,000 clones, over 75% seen once; the top ten hold under 0.01%. These data were also filed under a second study, of human thymus T cells. From that report: Obtained as resections during corrective heart surgery, the thymus tissue was then studied. V and J gene usage appeared biased in thymic and blood repertoires.

The chain joins TRBV2 to TRBJ2-7, with D possibly matching TRBD1 (5 bases). The receptor was derived from a boy under two years old with a congenital heart defect. Sequencing was done on a sample of thymocytes. The CDR3 loop is CASRRWGPEYEQYF. The CDR3 DNA reads as TGTGCCAGCAGGCGGTGGGGCCCAGAGTACGAGCAGTACTTC.